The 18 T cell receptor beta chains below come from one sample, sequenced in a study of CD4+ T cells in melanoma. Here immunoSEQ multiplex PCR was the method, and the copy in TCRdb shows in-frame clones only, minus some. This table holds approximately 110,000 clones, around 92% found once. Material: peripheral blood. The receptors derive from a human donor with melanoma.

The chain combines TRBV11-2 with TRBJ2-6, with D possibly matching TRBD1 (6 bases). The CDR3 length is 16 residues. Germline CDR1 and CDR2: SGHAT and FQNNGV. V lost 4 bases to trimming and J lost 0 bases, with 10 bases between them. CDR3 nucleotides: TGTGCCAGCAGCTCCGGACAGTTCTCTGGGGCCAACGTCCTGACTTTC. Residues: CASSSGQFSGANVLTF.

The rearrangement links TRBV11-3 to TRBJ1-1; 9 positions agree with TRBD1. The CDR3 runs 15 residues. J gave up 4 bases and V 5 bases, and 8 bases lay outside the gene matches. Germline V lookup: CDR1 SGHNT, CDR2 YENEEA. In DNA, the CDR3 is TGTGCCAGCAGCAAAGGGACAGGGCGAAGCACTGAAGCTTTCTTT. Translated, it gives CASSKGTGRSTEAFF.

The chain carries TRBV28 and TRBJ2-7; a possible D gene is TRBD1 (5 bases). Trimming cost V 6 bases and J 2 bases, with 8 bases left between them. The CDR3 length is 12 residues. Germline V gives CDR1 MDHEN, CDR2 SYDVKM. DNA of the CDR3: TGTGCCAGCAGGCAGGGCCCCTACGAGCAGTACTTC. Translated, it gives CASRQGPYEQYF.

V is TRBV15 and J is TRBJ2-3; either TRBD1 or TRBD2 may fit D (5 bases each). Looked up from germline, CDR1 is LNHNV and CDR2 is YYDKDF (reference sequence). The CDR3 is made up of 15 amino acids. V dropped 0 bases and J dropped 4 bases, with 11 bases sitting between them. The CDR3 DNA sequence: TGTGCCACCAGCAGAGATTTTGGGGGTGCAGATACGCAGTATTTT. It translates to CATSRDFGGADTQYF.

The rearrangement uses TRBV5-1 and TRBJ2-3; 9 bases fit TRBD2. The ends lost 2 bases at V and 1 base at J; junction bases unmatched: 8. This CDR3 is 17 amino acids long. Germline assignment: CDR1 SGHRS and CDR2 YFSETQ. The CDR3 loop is CASSLLPGLAGTDTQYF. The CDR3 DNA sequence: TGCGCCAGCAGCTTACTACCGGGACTAGCTGGCACAGATACGCAGTATTTT.

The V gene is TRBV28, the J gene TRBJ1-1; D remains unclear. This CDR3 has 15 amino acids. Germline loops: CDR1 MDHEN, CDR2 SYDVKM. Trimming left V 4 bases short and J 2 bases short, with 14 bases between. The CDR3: CASSSPRAYNTEAFF. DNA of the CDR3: TGTGCCAGCAGTTCCCCGAGGGCGTATAACACTGAAGCTTTCTTT.

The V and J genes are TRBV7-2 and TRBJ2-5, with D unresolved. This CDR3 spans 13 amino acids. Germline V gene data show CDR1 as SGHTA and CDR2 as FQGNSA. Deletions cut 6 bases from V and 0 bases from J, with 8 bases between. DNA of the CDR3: TGTGCCAGCAGTGGCCCGAACCAAGAGACCCAGTACTTC. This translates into CASSGPNQETQYF.

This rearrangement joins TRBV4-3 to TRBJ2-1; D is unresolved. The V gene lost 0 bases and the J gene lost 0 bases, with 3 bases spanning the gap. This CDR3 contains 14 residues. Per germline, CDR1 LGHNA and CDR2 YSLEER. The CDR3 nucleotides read TGCGCCAGCAGCCAAGATACCTCCTACAATGAGCAGTTCTTC. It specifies CASSQDTSYNEQFF.

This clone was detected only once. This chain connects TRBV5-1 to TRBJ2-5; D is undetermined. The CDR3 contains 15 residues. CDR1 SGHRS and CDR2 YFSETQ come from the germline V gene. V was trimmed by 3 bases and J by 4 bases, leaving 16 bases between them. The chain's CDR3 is CASSSRPISRETQYF. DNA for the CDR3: TGCGCCAGCAGCTCCCGACCTATAAGCCGAGAGACCCAGTACTTC.

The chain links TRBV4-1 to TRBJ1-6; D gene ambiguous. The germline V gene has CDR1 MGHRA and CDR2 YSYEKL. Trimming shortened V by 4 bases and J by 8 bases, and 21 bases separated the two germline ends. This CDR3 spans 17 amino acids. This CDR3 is CASSPDPLMGSHSPLHF. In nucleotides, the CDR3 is TGCGCCAGCAGCCCAGATCCCCTTATGGGATCGCATTCACCCCTCCACTTT.

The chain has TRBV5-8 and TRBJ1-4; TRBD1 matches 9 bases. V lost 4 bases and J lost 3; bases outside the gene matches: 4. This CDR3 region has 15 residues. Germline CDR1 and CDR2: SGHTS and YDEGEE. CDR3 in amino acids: CASSHGTGPNEKLFF. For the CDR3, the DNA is TGTGCCAGCAGCCATGGGACAGGGCCTAATGAAAAACTGTTTTTT. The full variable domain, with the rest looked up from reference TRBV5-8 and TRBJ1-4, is EAGVTQSPTHLIKTRGQQATLRCSPISGHTSVYWYQQALGLGLQFLLWYDEGEERNRGNFPPRFSGRQFPNYSSELNVNALELEDSALYLCASSHGTGPNEKLFFGSGTQLSVL.

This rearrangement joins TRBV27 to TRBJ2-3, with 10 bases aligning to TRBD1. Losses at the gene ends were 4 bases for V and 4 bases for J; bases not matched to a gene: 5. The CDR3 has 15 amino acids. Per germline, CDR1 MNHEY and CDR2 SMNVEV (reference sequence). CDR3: CASSYPTGGADTQYF. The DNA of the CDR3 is TGTGCCAGCAGTTACCCGACAGGGGGCGCAGATACGCAGTATTTT.

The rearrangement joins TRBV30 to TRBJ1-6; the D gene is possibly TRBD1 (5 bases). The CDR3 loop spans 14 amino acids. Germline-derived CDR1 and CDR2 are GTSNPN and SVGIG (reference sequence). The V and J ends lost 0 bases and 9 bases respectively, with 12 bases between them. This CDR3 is CAWSVEGSGSPLHF. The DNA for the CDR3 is TGTGCCTGGAGTGTGGAGGGGAGTGGTTCACCCCTCCACTTT.

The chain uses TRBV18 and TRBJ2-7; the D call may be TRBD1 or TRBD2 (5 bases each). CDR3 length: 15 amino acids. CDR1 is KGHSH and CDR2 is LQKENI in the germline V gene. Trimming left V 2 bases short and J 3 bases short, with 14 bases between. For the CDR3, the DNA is TGTGCCAGCTCACCATACGGGACCAACAACTACGAGCAGTACTTC. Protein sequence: CASSPYGTNNYEQYF.

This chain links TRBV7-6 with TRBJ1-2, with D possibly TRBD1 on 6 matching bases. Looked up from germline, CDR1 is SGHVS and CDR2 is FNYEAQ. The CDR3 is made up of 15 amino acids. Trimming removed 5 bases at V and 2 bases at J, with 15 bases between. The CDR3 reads CASSPGTNGNYGYTF. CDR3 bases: TGTGCCAGCAGCCCCGGGACAAATGGCAACTATGGCTACACCTTC.

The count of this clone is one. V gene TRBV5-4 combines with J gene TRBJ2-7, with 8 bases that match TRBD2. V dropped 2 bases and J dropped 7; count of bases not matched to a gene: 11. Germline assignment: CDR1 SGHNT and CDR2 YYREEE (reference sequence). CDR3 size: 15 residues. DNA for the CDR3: TGTGCCAGCAGCTTCAGCGGGAGCGGTGGGTGGGAGCAGTACTTC. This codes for CASSFSGSGGWEQYF.

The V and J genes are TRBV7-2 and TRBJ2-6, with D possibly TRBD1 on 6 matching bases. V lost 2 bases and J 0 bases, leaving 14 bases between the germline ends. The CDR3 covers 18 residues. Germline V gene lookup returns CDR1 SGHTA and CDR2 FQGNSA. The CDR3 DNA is TGTGCCAGCAGCTTATTTGGCAGGGGAAGCTCTGGGGCCAACGTCCTGACTTTC. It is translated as CASSLFGRGSSGANVLTF. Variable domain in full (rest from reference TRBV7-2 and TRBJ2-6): GAGVSQSPSNKVTEKGKDVELRCDPISGHTALYWYRQSLGQGLEFLIYFQGNSAPDKSGLPSDRFSAERTGGSVSTLTIQRTQQEDSAVYLCASSLFGRGSSGANVLTFGAGSRLTVL.

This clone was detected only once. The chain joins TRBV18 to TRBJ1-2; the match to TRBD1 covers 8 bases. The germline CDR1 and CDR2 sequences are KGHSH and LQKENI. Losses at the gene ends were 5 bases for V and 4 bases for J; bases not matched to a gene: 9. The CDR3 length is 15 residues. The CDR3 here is CASSKDRDLAYGYTF. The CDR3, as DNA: TGTGCCAGCTCAAAGGACAGGGATCTTGCCTATGGCTACACCTTC.